The rows below give T cell receptor beta chains drawn from one sample of a study of T cell clusters in autoimmune cytopenias. From its re-call of the multiplex PCR reads, TCRdb lists each CDR3 protein once, without DNA. This sample contains thousands of distinct CDR3 sequences. Sequencing was carried out using peripheral blood. The receptor source for this set is a human donor with an autoimmune cytopenia or autoimmune hepatitis (not recorded which). The CDR3 runs from the conserved cysteine through the conserved F or W. The size field reads once, few, many, or a class for an expanded clone.

TRBJ2-5 | TRBV6-5 | medium-sized | CASSYSGLAGGMGTQYF
TRBJ1-1 | TRBV29-1 | medium-sized | CSDVVNTEAFF
TRBJ1-4 | TRBV29-1 | large | CSVRGDSAPEKLFF
TRBJ1-2 | TRBV27 | medium-sized | CASSSGRGYGYTF
TRBJ2-2 | TRBV30 | medium-sized | CAWSGGSSASTGELFF
TRBJ2-1 | TRBV19 | medium-sized | CASSRGQGNNEQFF
TRBJ2-1 | TRBV15 | medium-sized | CATSRGGSSYNEQFF
TRBJ2-3 | TRBV6-5 | medium-sized | CASRPRGLASNTQYF
TRBJ2-5 | TRBV5-1 | medium-sized | CASSQLEGSPRYF
TRBJ1-5 | TRBV12-3/TRBV12-4 | medium-sized | CASSLAPNQPQHF
TRBJ1-2 | TRBV6-1 | medium-sized | CASSEGGYGYTF
TRBJ2-1 | TRBV29-1 | medium-sized | CSPLGGYTYNEQFF
TRBJ1-2 | TRBV20-1 | medium-sized | CSARTGDIYGYTF
TRBJ1-1 | TRBV19 | medium-sized | CASSIGGKGREAFF
TRBJ2-7 | TRBV20-1 | medium-sized | CSATPDSTYEQYF
TRBJ1-2 | TRBV29-1 | medium-sized | CSVGPGNNYGYTF
TRBJ2-1 | TRBV18 | medium-sized | CASSPVTGGTYNEQFF
TRBJ1-2 | TRBV27 | medium-sized | CASSHKRGRNYGYTF